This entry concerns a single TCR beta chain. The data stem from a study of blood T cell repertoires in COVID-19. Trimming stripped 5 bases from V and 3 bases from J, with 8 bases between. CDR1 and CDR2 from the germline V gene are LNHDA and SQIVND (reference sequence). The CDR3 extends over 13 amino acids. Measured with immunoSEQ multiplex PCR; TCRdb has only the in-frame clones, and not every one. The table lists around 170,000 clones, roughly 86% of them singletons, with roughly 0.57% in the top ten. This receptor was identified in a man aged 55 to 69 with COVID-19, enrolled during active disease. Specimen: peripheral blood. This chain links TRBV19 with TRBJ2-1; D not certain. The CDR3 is CASSPPGYNEQFF. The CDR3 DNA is TGTGCCAGTAGTCCCCCAGGCTACAATGAGCAGTTCTTC.